Following are 14 T cell receptor beta chains from one sample sequenced in a study of blood T cells in healthy people across ages. A J-beta primer mix and a sample-barcoded 5' primer were used in a second PCR of about 7 to 12 cycles. TCRdb passed the 5' RACE reads through MiXCR, listing each CDR3 protein once. The sample carries fewer than 950,000 distinct CDR3 sequences, approximately 53% recorded once. The specimen was blood. The receptor set was obtained from a man older than 75 in good health.

The rearrangement joins TRBV7-3 to TRBJ2-1, with TRBD1 as a possible D gene (6 bases). This CDR3 is built from 13 residues. The V and J ends lost 5 bases and 9 bases respectively, with 14 bases between them. Looked up from germline, CDR1 is SGHTA and CDR2 is FQGTGA. This chain's CDR3 is CASSKGVGAEQFF. DNA of the CDR3: TGTGCCAGCAGCAAAGGTGTGGGGGCTGAGCAGTTCTTC.

Note on this clonotype: This may come from a read error, since a much larger clone is one base off. This chain joins TRBV6-2 or TRBV6-3 and TRBJ1-5; TRBD1 aligns across 9 bases. Germline V CDR1 and CDR2: MNHEY, SVGEGT. This CDR3 is 16 amino acids long. V was pared by 3 bases and J by 4 bases, with 7 bases of the junction left unmatched. This CDR3 reads CASSYADRGGNQPQHF. The CDR3 DNA reads as TGTGCCAGCAGTTATGCGGACAGGGGAGGTAATCAGCCCCAGCATTTT.

This clonotype was observed a handful of times. The rearrangement links TRBV4-1 to TRBJ1-2; the D is unclear. CDR1 MGHRA and CDR2 YSYEKL come from the germline V gene. This CDR3 is 14 amino acids long. Trimming cost V 1 base and J 3 bases, with 9 bases left between them. CDR3 region: CASSQVSRDYGYTF. In nucleotides, the CDR3 is TGCGCCAGCAGCCAAGTCTCACGAGACTATGGCTACACCTTC.

In its sample, this clonotype was seen once. V gene TRBV7-9 combines with J gene TRBJ2-3; D gene unclear. V was trimmed by 1 base and J by 0 bases, leaving 5 bases between them. The length of the CDR3 is 14 residues. Germline lookup yields CDR1 SEHNR and CDR2 FQNEAQ (reference sequence). In nucleotides, the CDR3 is TGTGCCAGCAGCTTAGTGGAGAGCACAGATACGCAGTATTTT. It encodes CASSLVESTDTQYF.

The chain joins TRBV3-1 to TRBJ2-1; 9 nucleotides align to TRBD2. The ends lost 8 bases at V and 7 bases at J; junction bases unmatched: 12. CDR1 and CDR2 from the germline V gene are LGHDT and YNNKEL (reference sequence). This CDR3 has 15 amino acids. The CDR3 coding sequence is TGTGCCAGCGGGGCTGCGGGAGGGCCTTTGAATGAGCAGTTCTTC. Encoded protein: CASGAAGGPLNEQFF.

The rearrangement uses TRBV2 and TRBJ2-1; 9 positions agree with TRBD2. V gave up 6 bases and J gave up 7 bases; unmatched junction bases: 10. The germline gives CDR1 SNHLY, CDR2 FYNNEI. CDR3 length: 15 residues. The CDR3 DNA reads TGTGCCAGCAGGACTAGCGGAAGTCCGGGGAATGAGCAGTTCTTC. This sequence encodes CASRTSGSPGNEQFF.

This chain joins TRBV10-3 and TRBJ2-1, with 12 positions matching TRBD2. J gave up 9 bases and V 8 bases, and 11 bases lay outside the gene matches. CDR3 length: 15 amino acids. Looked up from germline, CDR1 is ENHRY and CDR2 is SYGVKD. The CDR3 sequence is CAIGASGRAGPEQFF. CDR3 in DNA: TGTGCCATCGGGGCTAGCGGGAGGGCCGGTCCTGAGCAGTTCTTC.

This chain joins TRBV2 and TRBJ2-6; D gene unclear. Germline V lookup: CDR1 SNHLY, CDR2 FYNNEI. Trimming removed 7 bases at V and 2 bases at J, with 6 bases between. This CDR3 is 13 amino acids long. The CDR3 loop is CASIVPGANVLTF. CDR3 bases: TGTGCCAGCATAGTGCCTGGGGCCAACGTCCTGACTTTC. The full variable domain, rest sourced from reference TRBV2 and TRBJ2-6, is EPEVTQTPSHQVTQMGQEVILRCVPISNHLYFYWYRQILGQKVEFLVSFYNNEISEKSEIFDDQFSVERPDGSNFTLKIRSTKLEDSAMYFCASIVPGANVLTFGAGSRLTVL.

This chain uses TRBV2 with TRBJ2-1; possible D gene TRBD1, 6 bases. This CDR3 contains 12 residues. V lost 7 bases and J 11 bases, leaving 15 bases between the germline ends. Per the germline V gene, CDR1 is SNHLY and CDR2 is FYNNEI. CDR3 sequence reads: CASNPGQSQQFF. The CDR3, as DNA: TGTGCCAGCAACCCAGGACAGTCTCAGCAGTTCTTC.

The table lists this clonotype with many counts. The genes are TRBV5-1 and TRBJ2-6; 10 bases agree with TRBD1. The trim removed 3 bases at V and 2 bases at J, leaving 14 bases unmatched. The CDR3 consists of 20 residues. Germline CDR1 and CDR2: SGHRS and YFSETQ. CDR3 in amino acids: CASSSERQGALVPGANVLTF. The CDR3 DNA follows: TGCGCCAGCAGCTCCGAACGACAGGGGGCTTTAGTCCCTGGGGCCAACGTCCTGACTTTC.

This sequence joins TRBV27 and TRBJ2-7, with TRBD2 matching over 9 bases. CDR1 is MNHEY, CDR2 SMNVEV, per germline (reference sequence). V dropped 2 bases and J dropped 6; count of bases not matched to a gene: 11. CDR3 length: 16 amino acids. The DNA for the CDR3 is TGTGCCAGCAGTTTAGATTGGCCTAGCGGGGATATCGAGCAGTACTTC. Translated, it gives CASSLDWPSGDIEQYF.

The chain combines TRBV7-2 with TRBJ2-4; 8 bases agree with TRBD2. TRBJ2-7 matches the DNA end more closely, so the J call is doubtful. There are 15 residues in the CDR3. Germline CDR1 and CDR2: SGHTA and FQGNSA. The CDR3 sequence is CASSLNPGGGYEQYF. In DNA, the CDR3 is TGTGCCAGCAGCTTAAATCCCGGGGGGGGATACGAGCAGTACTTC.

Notes on this clonotype: The germline gene is not matched at one end of the junction; a read error may be the cause. The rearrangement joins TRBV6-1 to TRBJ2-7; possibly TRBD2 for D (6 bases). The CDR3 length is 13 residues. CDR1 and CDR2 (germline): MNHNS, SASEGT. CDR3 residues: CTSSGRGTYEQYF. In DNA form, the CDR3 reads TGTACCAGCAGTGGCCGGGGGACCTACGAGCAGTACTTC.

V is TRBV18 and J is TRBJ2-5; 10 nucleotides line up with TRBD2. The DNA end lines up better with TRBJ2-7; the J call may be wrong. CDR3 length: 13 residues. Germline values: CDR1 KGHSH, CDR2 LQKENI. Here the CDR3 DNA reads TGTGCCAGCTCTCTAGCGGGAGTCCCCGAGCAGTACTTC. It translates to CASSLAGVPEQYF.